Sequencing of this T cell receptor (beta chain) was carried out in a study of T cells after yellow fever vaccination. Study context: The fractions with low cell numbers were processed using SMART-Seq v4 Ultra Low Input.

The germline CDR1 and CDR2 sequences are MGHRA and YSYEKL. The V end lost 0 bases, the J end lost 5 bases, and 16 bases lay between the germline ends. The CDR3 consists of 16 residues. This clonotype was observed a handful of times. TCRdb called the 5' RACE reads again in MiXCR, with one record for every CDR3 protein. The data hold some 300,000 distinct CDR3 sequences, with less than 9.5% observed a single time. The chain carries TRBV4-1 and TRBJ1-1, with a possible D match to TRBD1 (6 bases). This sample comprised CD4+ T cells sorted from PBMCs, obtained 5 days after the yellow fever booster vaccination. This clonotype originated in a man between 18 and 35 years old who received the YFV17D yellow fever vaccine. In DNA form, the CDR3 reads TGCGCCAGCAGCCAAGATCAGGGGCAGGCGTGGACTGAAGCTTTCTTT. This gives the protein CASSQDQGQAWTEAFF.